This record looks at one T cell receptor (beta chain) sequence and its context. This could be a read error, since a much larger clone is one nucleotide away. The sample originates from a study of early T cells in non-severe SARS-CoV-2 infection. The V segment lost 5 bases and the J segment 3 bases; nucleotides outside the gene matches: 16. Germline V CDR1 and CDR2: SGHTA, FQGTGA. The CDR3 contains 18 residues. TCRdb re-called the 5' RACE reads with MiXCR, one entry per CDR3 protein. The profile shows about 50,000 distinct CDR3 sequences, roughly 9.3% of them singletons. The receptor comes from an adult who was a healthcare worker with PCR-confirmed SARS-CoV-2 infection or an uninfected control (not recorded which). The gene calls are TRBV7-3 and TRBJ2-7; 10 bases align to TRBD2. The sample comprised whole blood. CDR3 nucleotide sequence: TGTGCCAGCAGCCCCCCTCATTGGGTACTAGCGGGACTCTACGAGCAGTACTTC. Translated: CASSPPHWVLAGLYEQYF.